These T cell receptor beta chains were read from a single sample in a study of blood T cell repertoires in COVID-19. Here immunoSEQ multiplex PCR was the method, and the copy in TCRdb shows in-frame clones only, minus some. The sample contains about 65,000 clones, 82% of which appear only once. Sequenced material: peripheral blood. These receptors were collected from a human donor in a cohort sampled during active COVID-19. Each CDR3 is given with its conserved first and last residue. The D gene is left open where the match is weak. Clone size appears in some rows only: once, few, many, or a class for an expanded clone.

size: -
V: TRBV28
J: TRBJ1-5
D: TRBD1
CDR3: CASSLYGDSTNQPQHF
DNA: TGTGCCAGCAGTTTATATGGGGACAGCACAAATCAGCCCCAGCATTTT

size: few
V: TRBV30
J: TRBJ1-1
D: -
CDR3: CAWNGQRNTEAFF
DNA: TGTGCCTGGAATGGACAGAGGAACACTGAAGCTTTCTTT

size: few
V: TRBV5-4
J: TRBJ1-1
D: TRBD1
CDR3: CASTSTGGSTEAFF
DNA: TGTGCCAGCACGTCGACAGGGGGTAGCACTGAAGCTTTCTTT

size: -
V: TRBV19
J: TRBJ1-6
D: -
CDR3: CASSSGSPLHF
DNA: TGTGCCAGTAGTTCAGGATCACCCCTCCACTTT

size: -
V: TRBV3-1/TRBV3-2
J: TRBJ2-7
D: -
CDR3: CASSQASREQYF
DNA: TGTGCCAGCAGCCAAGCCTCTCGCGAGCAGTACTTC

size: -
V: TRBV7-3
J: TRBJ2-3
D: TRBD2
CDR3: CASSLTGSSGGTDTQYF
DNA: TGTGCCAGCAGCTTAACGGGGTCGAGCGGGGGCACAGATACGCAGTATTTT

size: -
V: TRBV7-8
J: TRBJ1-1
D: -
CDR3: CASSGGNTEAFF
DNA: TGTGCCAGCTCAGGTGGGAACACTGAAGCTTTCTTT

size: few
V: TRBV7-3
J: TRBJ1-3
D: TRBD1
CDR3: CASSPDDRDGNTIYF
DNA: TGTGCCAGCAGTCCCGATGACAGGGATGGAAACACCATATATTTT

size: -
V: TRBV5-1
J: TRBJ2-6
D: TRBD1
CDR3: CASSFHRGGANVLTF
DNA: TGCGCCAGCAGCTTCCACAGGGGTGGGGCCAACGTCCTGACTTTC

size: -
V: TRBV28
J: TRBJ1-3
D: -
CDR3: CASSHRQSSGNTIYF
DNA: TGTGCCAGCAGCCACAGACAGAGCTCTGGAAACACCATATATTTT

size: -
V: TRBV6-5
J: TRBJ1-2
D: -
CDR3: CASSYSSEVVYGYTF
DNA: TGTGCCAGCAGTTACTCGAGCGAGGTGGTATATGGCTACACCTTC

size: few
V: TRBV7-9
J: TRBJ1-1
D: -
CDR3: CASSLVQPNTEAFF
DNA: TGTGCCAGCAGCTTAGTACAGCCTAACACTGAAGCTTTCTTT

size: few
V: TRBV27
J: TRBJ1-1
D: -
CDR3: CASTTLGTFRTNTEAFF
DNA: TGTGCCAGCACTACCCTCGGGACTTTCAGGACGAACACTGAAGCTTTCTTT

size: -
V: TRBV30
J: TRBJ1-5
D: TRBD1
CDR3: CAWSRQGDQPQHF
DNA: TGTGCCTGGAGCCGACAGGGAGATCAGCCCCAGCATTTT

size: -
V: TRBV7-9
J: TRBJ2-1
D: -
CDR3: CASSPPGRGLQFF
DNA: TGTGCCAGCAGCCCTCCGGGCCGGGGGTTGCAGTTCTTC

size: -
V: TRBV4-3
J: TRBJ1-2
D: -
CDR3: CASSQHGGAGGYTF
DNA: TGCGCCAGCAGCCAGCATGGGGGGGCAGGCGGCTACACCTTC

size: -
V: TRBV4-2
J: TRBJ2-7
D: -
CDR3: CASSRSGTSYEQYF
DNA: TGTGCCAGCAGCCGATCAGGAACTTCCTACGAGCAGTACTTC

size: -
V: TRBV28
J: TRBJ2-1
D: TRBD1
CDR3: CASSWDRHNNEQFF
DNA: TGTGCCAGCAGTTGGGACAGGCACAACAATGAGCAGTTCTTC

size: -
V: TRBV12-3/TRBV12-4
J: TRBJ2-1
D: -
CDR3: CASSFSRDEQFF
DNA: TGTGCCAGCAGTTTCTCTCGGGATGAGCAGTTCTTC

size: -
V: TRBV6-5
J: TRBJ1-4
D: -
CDR3: CASRRAATNEKLFF
DNA: TGTGCCAGCAGGAGGGCTGCAACTAATGAAAAACTGTTTTTT

size: -
V: TRBV6-5
J: TRBJ1-1
D: TRBD1
CDR3: CASRPSTGSPEAFF
DNA: TGTGCCAGCAGACCCTCGACAGGGTCTCCTGAAGCTTTCTTT

size: -
V: TRBV18
J: TRBJ2-1
D: -
CDR3: CASSSLGAEQFF
DNA: TGTGCCAGCTCGAGTCTAGGAGCTGAGCAGTTCTTC

size: -
V: TRBV10-3
J: TRBJ2-1
D: -
CDR3: CAISVNRAAGNEQFF
DNA: TGTGCCATCAGTGTAAACAGGGCGGCGGGCAATGAGCAGTTCTTC

size: -
V: TRBV7-3
J: TRBJ2-7
D: -
CDR3: CASSQGQSYEQYF
DNA: TGTGCCAGCAGCCAAGGACAGAGCTACGAGCAGTACTTC

size: -
V: TRBV30
J: TRBJ1-5
D: -
CDR3: CAWSVQGERQPQHF
DNA: TGTGCCTGGAGTGTACAAGGGGAAAGGCAGCCCCAGCATTTT

size: -
V: TRBV4-2
J: TRBJ2-3
D: -
CDR3: CASSQEALQGPTDTQYF
DNA: TGTGCCAGCAGCCAAGAAGCCCTACAGGGCCCCACAGATACGCAGTATTTT

size: once
V: TRBV9
J: TRBJ1-1
D: -
CDR3: CASSPQASDTEAFF
DNA: TGTGCCAGCAGCCCACAGGCCTCCGACACTGAAGCTTTCTTT

size: -
V: TRBV11-2
J: TRBJ1-6
D: -
CDR3: CASSSGVYSNSPLHF
DNA: TGTGCCAGCAGCTCGGGGGTTTACTCAAATTCACCCCTCCACTTT

size: -
V: TRBV7-9
J: TRBJ2-3
D: TRBD1
CDR3: CASSLSWTGGADTQYF
DNA: TGTGCCAGCAGCTTAAGCTGGACAGGGGGAGCAGATACGCAGTATTTT

size: -
V: TRBV5-6
J: TRBJ2-4
D: -
CDR3: CASSPPKRDGRDDKNIQYF
DNA: TGTGCCAGCAGCCCACCCAAGAGGGACGGGCGGGATGACAAAAACATTCAGTACTTC

size: once
V: TRBV6-5
J: TRBJ1-3
D: -
CDR3: CASSRGAEKGNTIYF
DNA: TGTGCCAGCAGTAGGGGCGCGGAGAAGGGAAACACCATATATTTT

size: -
V: TRBV18
J: TRBJ2-3
D: -
CDR3: CASSLLGADTQYF
DNA: TGTGCCAGCTCACTCCTGGGGGCGGATACGCAGTATTTT

size: once
V: TRBV21-1
J: TRBJ1-2
D: -
CDR3: CASSKAGTGVLQTLYGYTF
DNA: TGTGCCAGCAGCAAAGCTGGGACAGGGGTTCTTCAGACTCTCTATGGCTACACCTTC

size: -
V: TRBV6-5
J: TRBJ1-1
D: -
CDR3: CASRTGLLNTEAFF
DNA: TGTGCCAGCAGAACTGGACTTTTGAACACTGAAGCTTTCTTT

size: -
V: TRBV10-3
J: TRBJ2-1
D: TRBD1
CDR3: CAINPGQGYNEQFF
DNA: TGTGCCATCAATCCGGGACAGGGTTACAATGAGCAGTTCTTC

size: -
V: TRBV7-3
J: TRBJ2-1
D: TRBD1
CDR3: CASSLTRDRNNEQFF
DNA: TGTGCCAGCAGCTTAACCCGGGACAGAAACAATGAGCAGTTCTTC

size: -
V: TRBV3-1/TRBV3-2
J: TRBJ2-3
D: TRBD2
CDR3: CASSRRLAGGTDTQYF
DNA: TGTGCCAGCAGCCGGCGACTAGCGGGGGGAACAGATACGCAGTATTTT

size: -
V: TRBV20-1
J: TRBJ2-7
D: TRBD1
CDR3: CSADRAYEQYF
DNA: TGCAGTGCGGACAGGGCCTACGAGCAGTACTTC

size: -
V: TRBV19
J: TRBJ2-1
D: -
CDR3: CASSIGTYNEQFF
DNA: TGTGCCAGTAGTATTGGGACTTACAATGAGCAGTTCTTC

size: -
V: TRBV13
J: TRBJ2-1
D: TRBD2
CDR3: CASSNDFSGGVNEQFF
DNA: TGTGCCAGCAGTAACGACTTTAGCGGGGGGGTCAATGAGCAGTTCTTC

size: -
V: TRBV27
J: TRBJ2-2
D: TRBD1
CDR3: CASSLGQINTGELFF
DNA: TGTGCCAGCAGTCTGGGACAGATAAACACCGGGGAGCTGTTTTTT

size: -
V: TRBV7-8
J: TRBJ1-4
D: TRBD1
CDR3: CASRSRQGTNEKLFF
DNA: TGTGCCAGCAGGTCCAGACAGGGAACTAATGAAAAACTGTTTTTT

size: -
V: TRBV5-1
J: TRBJ1-2
D: -
CDR3: CASSLDGNGYTF
DNA: TGCGCCAGCAGCTTGGATGGCAATGGCTACACCTTC

size: once
V: TRBV28
J: TRBJ2-7
D: -
CDR3: CASSLTVRTNSYEQYF
DNA: TGTGCCAGCAGTTTAACTGTCAGGACAAACTCCTACGAGCAGTACTTC

size: -
V: TRBV7-8
J: TRBJ2-7
D: TRBD2
CDR3: CASSILAGPYEQYF
DNA: TGTGCCAGCAGCATACTAGCGGGGCCCTACGAGCAGTACTTC

size: -
V: TRBV27
J: TRBJ2-1
D: TRBD2
CDR3: CASSPTGVAGARDEQFF
DNA: TGTGCCAGCAGTCCCACAGGGGTAGCGGGGGCCAGGGATGAGCAGTTCTTC

size: -
V: TRBV4-2
J: TRBJ1-2
D: -
CDR3: CASSQALANDRQDYGYTF
DNA: TGTGCCAGCAGCCAAGCCCTGGCTAATGACAGACAGGACTATGGCTACACCTTC

size: -
V: TRBV4-1
J: TRBJ2-3
D: TRBD2
CDR3: CASSQRYLAGGSTDTQYF
DNA: TGCGCCAGCAGCCAGCGGTATTTAGCGGGGGGAAGCACAGATACGCAGTATTTT

size: -
V: TRBV6-1
J: TRBJ1-2
D: TRBD1
CDR3: CASSEDQGANYGYTF
DNA: TGTGCCAGCAGTGAAGACCAGGGGGCTAACTATGGCTACACCTTC

size: -
V: TRBV24-1
J: TRBJ1-1
D: TRBD1
CDR3: CATSDRGTGKAEAFF
DNA: TGTGCCACCAGTGATCGAGGGACAGGGAAGGCTGAAGCTTTCTTT

size: once
V: TRBV5-1
J: TRBJ1-6
D: TRBD1
CDR3: CASSSLGQGLNSPLHF
DNA: TGCGCCAGCAGCTCCTTGGGACAGGGTCTTAATTCACCCCTCCACTTT

size: many
V: TRBV7-2
J: TRBJ2-7
D: TRBD2
CDR3: CASSLGAGGLGEQYF
DNA: TGTGCCAGCAGCTTAGGAGCGGGGGGGCTAGGCGAGCAGTACTTC

size: -
V: TRBV18
J: TRBJ1-3
D: TRBD1
CDR3: CASSPDRTGGNTIYF
DNA: TGTGCCAGCTCACCCGATCGGACAGGGGGAAACACCATATATTTT

size: -
V: TRBV4-3
J: TRBJ1-2
D: TRBD1
CDR3: CASSHPIGQGEYGYTF
DNA: TGCGCCAGCAGCCACCCAATTGGACAGGGAGAGTATGGCTACACCTTC

size: -
V: TRBV23-1
J: TRBJ1-1
D: TRBD1
CDR3: CASSHRSGTVNTEAFF
DNA: TGCGCCAGCAGTCATAGATCCGGGACAGTGAACACTGAAGCTTTCTTT

size: -
V: TRBV6-5
J: TRBJ1-3
D: -
CDR3: CASSYSGRAGNTIYF
DNA: TGTGCCAGCAGTTACTCCGGCAGGGCCGGAAACACCATATATTTT

size: -
V: TRBV5-1
J: TRBJ2-7
D: TRBD1
CDR3: CASSETGSVAEQYF
DNA: TGCGCCAGCAGCGAGACAGGGAGCGTTGCCGAGCAGTACTTC